The present TCR beta chain was sequenced within a study of blood T cell repertoires in COVID-19. Study-wide background: PBMCs, B-cell-depleted T cells, or T cells were the source of the cDNA or gDNA that made up the material.

Unmatched junction bases numbered 11, after V lost 2 bases and J lost 8 bases. The CDR3 is 15 residues long. Germline loops: CDR1 SGHDT, CDR2 YYEEEE. Sequencing used immunoSEQ multiplex PCR; TCRdb keeps in-frame clones, though not all of them. The sample lists 95,000 to 150,000 clones; 70% to 85% were seen once. This clonotype was sampled from a woman in her 70s with acute or convalescent COVID-19. Sequencing input: peripheral blood. The chain couples TRBV5-6 to TRBJ1-2; 8 positions agree with TRBD1. CDR3 nucleotides: TGTGCCAGCAGCTTCTACCCCCCAGGGGGCAGGGGCTACACCTTC. Its translation: CASSFYPPGGRGYTF.